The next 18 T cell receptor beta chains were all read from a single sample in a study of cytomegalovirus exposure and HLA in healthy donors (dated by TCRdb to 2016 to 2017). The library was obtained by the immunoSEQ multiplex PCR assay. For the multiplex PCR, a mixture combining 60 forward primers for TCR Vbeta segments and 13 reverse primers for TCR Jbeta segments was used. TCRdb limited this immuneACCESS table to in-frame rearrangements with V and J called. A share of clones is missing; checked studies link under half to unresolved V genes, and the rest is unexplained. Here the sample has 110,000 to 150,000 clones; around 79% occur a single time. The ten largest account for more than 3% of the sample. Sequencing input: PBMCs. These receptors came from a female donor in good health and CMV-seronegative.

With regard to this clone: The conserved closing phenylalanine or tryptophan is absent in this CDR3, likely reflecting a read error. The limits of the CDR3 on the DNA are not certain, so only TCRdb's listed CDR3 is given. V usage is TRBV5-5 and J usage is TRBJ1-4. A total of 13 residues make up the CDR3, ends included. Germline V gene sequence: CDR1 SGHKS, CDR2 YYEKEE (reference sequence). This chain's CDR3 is CASSLHPGEGASI.

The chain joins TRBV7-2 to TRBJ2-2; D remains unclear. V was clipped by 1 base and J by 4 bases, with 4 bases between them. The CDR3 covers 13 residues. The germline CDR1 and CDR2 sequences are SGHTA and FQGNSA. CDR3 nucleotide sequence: TGTGCCAGCAGCTTAGTGGCCACCGGGGAGCTGTTTTTT. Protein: CASSLVATGELFF.

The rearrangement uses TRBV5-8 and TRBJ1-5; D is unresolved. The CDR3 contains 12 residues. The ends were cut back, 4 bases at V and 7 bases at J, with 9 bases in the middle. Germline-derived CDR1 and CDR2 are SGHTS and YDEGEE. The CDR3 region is CASSPREQPQHF. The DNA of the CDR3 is TGTGCCAGCAGCCCGAGGGAACAGCCCCAGCATTTT.

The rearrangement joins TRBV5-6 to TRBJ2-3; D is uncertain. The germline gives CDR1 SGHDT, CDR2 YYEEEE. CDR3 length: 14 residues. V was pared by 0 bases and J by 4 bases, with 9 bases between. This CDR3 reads CASSLVRHSDTQYF. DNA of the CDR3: TGTGCCAGCAGCTTGGTGCGCCATTCAGATACGCAGTATTTT.

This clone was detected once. CDR3 sequence: CASSLKGLPYNEQFF. In nucleotides, the CDR3 is TGTGCCAGCAGCTTAAAGGGACTGCCATACAATGAGCAGTTCTTC. The chain uses TRBV7-2 and TRBJ2-1, with a weak D call TRBD2 (6 bases). This CDR3 comprises 15 residues. V dropped 2 bases and J dropped 4 bases, with 12 bases sitting between them. Germline CDR1 SGHTA, CDR2 FQGNSA.

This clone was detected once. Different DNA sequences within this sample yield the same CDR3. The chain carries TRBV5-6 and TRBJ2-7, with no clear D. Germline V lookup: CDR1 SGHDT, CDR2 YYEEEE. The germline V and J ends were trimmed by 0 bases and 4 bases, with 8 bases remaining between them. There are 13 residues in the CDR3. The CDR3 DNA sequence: TGTGCCAGCAGCTTGGGCCAGGTGTACGAGCAGTACTTC. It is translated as CASSLGQVYEQYF.

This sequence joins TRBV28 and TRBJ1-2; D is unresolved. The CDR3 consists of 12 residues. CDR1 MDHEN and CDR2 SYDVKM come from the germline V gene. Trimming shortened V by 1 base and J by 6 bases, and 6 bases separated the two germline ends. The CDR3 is CASSLFKNGYTF. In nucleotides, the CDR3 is TGTGCCAGCAGTTTATTTAAAAATGGCTACACCTTC.

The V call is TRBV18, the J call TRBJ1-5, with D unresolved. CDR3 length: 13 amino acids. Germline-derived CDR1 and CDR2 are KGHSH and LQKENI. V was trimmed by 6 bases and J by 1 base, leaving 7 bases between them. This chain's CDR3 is CASSEASNQPQHF. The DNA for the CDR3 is TGTGCCAGCTCGGAGGCGAGCAATCAGCCCCAGCATTTT.

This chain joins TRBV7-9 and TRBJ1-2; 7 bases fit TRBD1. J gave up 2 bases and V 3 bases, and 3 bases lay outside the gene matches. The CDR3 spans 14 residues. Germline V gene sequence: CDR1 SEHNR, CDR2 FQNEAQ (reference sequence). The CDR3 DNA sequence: TGTGCCAGCAGCTTGTCGACAGGGAACTATGGCTACACCTTC. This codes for CASSLSTGNYGYTF.

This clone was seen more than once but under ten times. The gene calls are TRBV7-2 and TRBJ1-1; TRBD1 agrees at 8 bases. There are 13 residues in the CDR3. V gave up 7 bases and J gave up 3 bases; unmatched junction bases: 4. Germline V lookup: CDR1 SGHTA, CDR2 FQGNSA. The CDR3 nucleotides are TGTGCCAGCACCCAGGGGGCCCACACTGAAGCTTTCTTT. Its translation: CASTQGAHTEAFF.

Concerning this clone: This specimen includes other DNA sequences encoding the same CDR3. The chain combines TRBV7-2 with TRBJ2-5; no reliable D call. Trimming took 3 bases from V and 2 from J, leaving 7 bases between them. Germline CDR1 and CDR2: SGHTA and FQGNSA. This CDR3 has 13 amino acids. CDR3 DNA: TGTGCCAGCAGCTTGGTACAACAAGAGACCCAGTACTTC. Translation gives CASSLVQQETQYF.

The CDR3 spells CASSVERRGSYNEQFF. CDR3 in DNA: TGTGCCAGCAGCGTAGAAAGAAGGGGGTCCTACAATGAGCAGTTCTTC. This chain links TRBV9 with TRBJ2-1; D perhaps matches TRBD1 (6 bases). Germline values: CDR1 SGDLS, CDR2 YYNGEE. CDR3 size: 16 residues. Trimming stripped 0 bases from V and 1 base from J, with 11 bases between.

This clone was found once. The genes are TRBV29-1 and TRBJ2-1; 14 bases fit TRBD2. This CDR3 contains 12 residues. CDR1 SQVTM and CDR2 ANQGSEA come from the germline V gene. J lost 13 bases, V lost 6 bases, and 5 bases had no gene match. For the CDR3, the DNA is TGCAGCGTAGGGACTAGCGGGAGAGATCAGTTCTTC. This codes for CSVGTSGRDQFF.

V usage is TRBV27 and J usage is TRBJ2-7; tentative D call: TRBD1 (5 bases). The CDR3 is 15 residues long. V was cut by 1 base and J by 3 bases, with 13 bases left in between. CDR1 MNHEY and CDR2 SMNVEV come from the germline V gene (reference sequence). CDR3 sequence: CASSLYRTRGYEQYF. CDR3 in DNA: TGTGCCAGCAGTTTATACCGGACAAGGGGCTACGAGCAGTACTTC.

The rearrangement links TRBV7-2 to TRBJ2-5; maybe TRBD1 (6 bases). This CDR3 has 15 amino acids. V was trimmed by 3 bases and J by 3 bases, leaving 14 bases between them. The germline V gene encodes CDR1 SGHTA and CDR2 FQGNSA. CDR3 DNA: TGTGCCAGCAGCTTCACTCCGGGACACAAAGAGACCCAGTACTTC. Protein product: CASSFTPGHKETQYF.

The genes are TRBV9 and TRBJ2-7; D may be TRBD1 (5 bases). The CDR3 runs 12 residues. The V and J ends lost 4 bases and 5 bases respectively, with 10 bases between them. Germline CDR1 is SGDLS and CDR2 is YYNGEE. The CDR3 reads CASSPQGNEQYF. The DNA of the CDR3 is TGTGCCAGCAGCCCTCAGGGAAACGAGCAGTACTTC.

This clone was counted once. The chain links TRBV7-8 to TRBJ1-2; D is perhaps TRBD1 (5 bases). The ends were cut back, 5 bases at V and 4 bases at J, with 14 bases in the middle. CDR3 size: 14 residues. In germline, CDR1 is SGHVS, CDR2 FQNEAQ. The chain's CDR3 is CASSPGGEGYGYTF. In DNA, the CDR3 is TGTGCCAGCAGCCCCGGAGGGGAAGGCTATGGCTACACCTTC.

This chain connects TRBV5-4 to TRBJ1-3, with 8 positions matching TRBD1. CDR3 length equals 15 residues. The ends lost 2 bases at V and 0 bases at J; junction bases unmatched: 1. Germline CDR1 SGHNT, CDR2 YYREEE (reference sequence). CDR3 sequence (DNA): TGTGCCAGCAGCTTAGGGACAGGCTCTGGAAACACCATATATTTT. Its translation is CASSLGTGSGNTIYF.